The 10 T cell receptor beta chains listed next were all sequenced from one sample in a study of T-cell reconstitution after alpha-beta-depleted transplantation in children. Preparation of the TCRbeta library involved a method that used unique molecular identifiers. Each CDR3 protein is one row after TCRdb ran MiXCR on the PCR reads. The table includes about 980,000 distinct CDR3 sequences, about 29% detected once. The source was PBMCs, mostly from graft donor cells, collected 360 days after TCRalphabeta/CD19-depleted stem cell transplant. The receptors originated from a boy under two years old who had a stem cell transplant for SCID, so the T cells may come from the graft donor.

This clonotype was counted a few times. The chain joins TRBV10-3 to TRBJ1-4; maybe TRBD1 (5 bases). Germline CDR1 reads ENHRY; CDR2 reads SYGVKD. Trimming cost V 7 bases and J 3 bases, with 15 bases left between them. This CDR3 comprises 15 residues. In DNA, the CDR3 is TGTGCCATCAAGCAGGGAGGTGCGGCTAATGAAAAACTGTTTTTT. Amino acid sequence: CAIKQGGAANEKLFF.

This chain links TRBV7-9 with TRBJ1-5; possibly TRBD1 for D (6 bases). CDR1 SEHNR and CDR2 FQNEAQ come from the germline V gene (reference sequence). Between the trimmed V and J ends, which lost 5 bases and 3 bases, there was a span of 14 bases. CDR3 length: 15 amino acids. The DNA for the CDR3 is TGTGCCAGCAGCACAAGCGACAGGCTCAATCAGCCCCAGCATTTT. This gives the protein CASSTSDRLNQPQHF.

This clonotype was counted between two and nine times. V gene TRBV7-2 combines with J gene TRBJ2-1; weak D call: TRBD2 (5 bases). The ends were cut back, 2 bases at V and 0 bases at J, with 14 bases in the middle. This CDR3 has 17 residues. The germline V gene has CDR1 SGHTA and CDR2 FQGNSA. The CDR3 protein is CASSLTPSSYSYNEQFF. The CDR3 coding sequence is TGTGCCAGCAGCTTAACCCCTAGCTCCTACTCCTACAATGAGCAGTTCTTC.

This clonotype was counted a few times. This chain connects TRBV10-3 to TRBJ2-5, with TRBD1 matching 7 bases. The CDR3 is 13 residues long. Trimming removed 4 bases from V and 3 bases from J; junction bases left unmatched: 2. CDR1 is ENHRY, CDR2 SYGVKD, per germline. Written as DNA, the CDR3 is TGTGCCATCAGTGGGGGACAGAAAGAGACCCAGTACTTC. The encoded protein is CAISGGQKETQYF.

CDR3 DNA: TGTGCCAGCGGGCCTCGCACCCAGGGGCAGTACTTC. The encoded protein is CASGPRTQGQYF. This chain joins TRBV13 and TRBJ2-7; D might be TRBD1 (5 bases). Trimming took 8 bases from V and 9 from J, leaving 17 bases between them. CDR3 length: 12 residues. The germline gives CDR1 PRHDT, CDR2 FYEKMQ (reference sequence).

The chain recombines TRBV12-3 or TRBV12-4 with TRBJ1-6, with TRBD1 matching 7 bases. There are 17 residues in the CDR3. V gave up 0 bases and J gave up 9 bases; unmatched junction bases: 11. CDR3 nucleotides: TGTGCCAGCAGTTTAGCGTTCCTGGACAGGTGGGGTTCACCCCTCCACTTT. This codes for CASSLAFLDRWGSPLHF.

This clonotype was counted between two and nine times. This chain connects TRBV12-3 or TRBV12-4 to TRBJ2-1; D is undetermined. The CDR3 is made up of 14 amino acids. Between the trimmed V and J ends, which lost 4 bases and 7 bases, there was a span of 14 bases. The CDR3 reads CASSSPSLYNEQFF. CDR3 DNA: TGTGCCAGCAGTTCCCCCTCTTTATATAATGAGCAGTTCTTC.

CDR3 bases: TGCAGTGCTAGCCCCTTCAAAGGAGCGGGGGCCCCCTACAATGAGCAGTTCTTC. Translated, it gives CSASPFKGAGAPYNEQFF. The rearrangement joins TRBV20-1 to TRBJ2-1, with 8 bases identical to TRBD2. The V gene end was trimmed by 3 bases and the J gene end by 2 bases; junction bases not matched to a gene: 15. Germline V gene sequence: CDR1 DFQATT, CDR2 SNEGSKA (reference sequence). This CDR3 region has 18 residues.

This clonotype showed up just once. The chain has TRBV5-5 and TRBJ2-3, with a weak D call TRBD1 (6 bases). V gave up 4 bases and J gave up 2 bases, with 14 bases separating them. CDR1 and CDR2 from the germline V gene are SGHKS and YYEKEE (reference sequence). The CDR3 is made up of 15 amino acids. The CDR3 spells CASSTYRVNTDTQYF. The DNA for the CDR3 is TGTGCCAGCAGCACCTACAGGGTCAACACAGATACGCAGTATTTT.

This sequence joins TRBV12-3 or TRBV12-4 and TRBJ2-1, with D possibly being TRBD2 (6 bases). V lost 3 bases and J lost 3, with 18 bases in between. This CDR3 is 17 amino acids long. The CDR3, as DNA: TGTGCCAGCAGTTTGGGGACTCTAGGAGGTAACTACAATGAGCAGTTCTTC. It translates to CASSLGTLGGNYNEQFF.